This T cell receptor (beta chain) was observed in a study of siplizumab effects on memory and regulatory T cells. Regarding this clone: The antigen remains undetermined.

Only in-frame clones appear in the TCRdb table, and some are missing; sequencing was by immunoSEQ multiplex PCR. Of about 120,000 clones in the sample, roughly 94% were seen once. Notes on the study in general: The study found that mappable alloreactive CD4+ clones averaged roughly 69% Treg-derived with siplizumab and around 25% in controls. Naive T cells were seen as more diverse than memory cells and as major alloresponse contributors.

The CDR3 has 11 amino acids. CDR1 is MNHNS and CDR2 is SASEGT in the germline V gene. Trimming pared 7 bases from V and 4 bases from J, leaving 7 bases between. The source material was non-Treg CD4+ T cells sorted from blood. The TCR comes from a human donor in good health. This chain links TRBV6-1 with TRBJ1-1; the D gene is possibly TRBD1 (5 bases). This CDR3 reads CASTQGTEAFF. Here the CDR3 DNA reads TGTGCCAGCACCCAGGGCACTGAAGCTTTCTTT.